A single sample gave rise to the 10 T cell receptor beta chains below, sequenced in a study of naive and memory T cell subsets. The beta constant-region primer was an equimolar mix of two oligonucleotides covering TRBC1 and TRBC2. The ligated cDNA underwent four PCR rounds using SP2 and nested alpha and beta constant-region primers. TCRdb used MiXCR to reprocess the UMI-ligation and nested PCR reads, holding one entry per CDR3 protein. The table includes roughly 92,000 distinct CDR3 sequences, 11% detected once. General study findings and limits: Naive repertoires, especially CD8, held a few larger clonotypes, possibly memory cells re-expressing CD45RA.

What these receptors recognize is not known. Material: naive CD4+ T cells from blood. The receptor source for this set is a human donor in good health.

Note on this clonotype: A much larger clone lies one base from this, so it may be a read error. The V and J genes are TRBV4-1 and TRBJ1-1; 7 bases line up with TRBD1. V was clipped by 4 bases and J by 4 bases; unmatched bases: 9. Germline lookup yields CDR1 MGHRA and CDR2 YSYEKL. CDR3 length: 15 residues. The CDR3 here is CASSRAGQIFTEAFF. The CDR3 coding sequence is TGCGCCAGCAGCCGAGCGGGACAGATCTTCACTGAAGCTTTCTTT.

V gene TRBV2 combines with J gene TRBJ2-7; D tentatively fits TRBD1 or TRBD2 (6 bases each). The germline V gene has CDR1 SNHLY and CDR2 FYNNEI. This CDR3 is built from 13 residues. Trimming removed 4 bases at V and 5 bases at J, with 12 bases between. The chain's CDR3 is CASSVNREDEQYF. CDR3 bases: TGTGCCAGCAGTGTTAACAGGGAGGACGAGCAGTACTTC.

This clonotype was counted between two and nine times. V usage is TRBV30 and J usage is TRBJ1-1, with TRBD1 as a possible D gene (6 bases). Trimming removed 3 bases at V and 2 bases at J, with 10 bases between. The germline V gene has CDR1 GTSNPN and CDR2 SVGIG (reference sequence). The CDR3 loop spans 13 amino acids. CDR3 amino acids: CAWSEDRNTEAFF. CDR3 coding DNA: TGTGCCTGGAGCGAGGACAGAAACACTGAAGCTTTCTTT.

The sample holds many counts of this clonotype. V usage is TRBV4-3 and J usage is TRBJ1-3, with TRBD1 identical over 8 bases. With V trimmed by 4 bases and J by 0 bases, 11 bases remained unmatched. CDR1 is LGHNA and CDR2 is YSLEER in the germline V gene. The CDR3 is 18 amino acids. The CDR3 loop is CASSPNPSGQASGNTIYF. For the CDR3, the DNA is TGCGCCAGCAGCCCCAACCCCTCGGGACAGGCCTCTGGAAACACCATATATTTT.

This chain uses TRBV15 with TRBJ2-1; D is possibly TRBD2 (7 bases). Trimming cost V 2 bases and J 6 bases, with 20 bases left between them. The CDR3 contains 17 residues. Germline CDR1 is LNHNV and CDR2 is YYDKDF (reference sequence). DNA for the CDR3: TGTGCCACCAGCAGATTGAAAAGGGGAGGGGGTTCCAATGAGCAGTTCTTC. It yields the protein CATSRLKRGGGSNEQFF.

This clonotype has just a few counts. The chain is built from TRBV6-5 and TRBJ2-1; tentatively, D is TRBD2 (6 bases). Germline V CDR1 and CDR2: MNHEY, SVGAGI. V gave up 4 bases and J gave up 6 bases, with 13 bases separating them. CDR3 length: 14 amino acids. The CDR3 DNA sequence: TGTGCCAGCAGTTTATCGGGAGCACCCAATGAGCAGTTCTTC. Amino acids: CASSLSGAPNEQFF.

In DNA form, the CDR3 reads TGTGCCAGCAGGACCCAGAGTGAAGCCAAAAACATTCAGTACTTC. Protein: CASRTQSEAKNIQYF. J is TRBJ2-4 and V is TRBV2; D not resolved. Germline assignment: CDR1 SNHLY and CDR2 FYNNEI. V was cut by 6 bases and J by 0 bases, with 12 bases left in between. This CDR3 spans 15 amino acids.

The chain joins TRBV12-3 or TRBV12-4 to TRBJ2-3; the match to TRBD2 covers 8 bases. V gave up 1 base and J gave up 8 bases; unmatched junction bases: 11. The CDR3 is made up of 16 amino acids. In nucleotides, the CDR3 is TGTGCCAGCAGTTTAGTTTTGGGGACTAGACCTCGTACGCAGTATTTT. Its translation is CASSLVLGTRPRTQYF.

This clonotype was counted many times. The chain has TRBV20-1 and TRBJ2-5, with D possibly being TRBD1 (6 bases). This CDR3 is 14 amino acids long. The V and J ends lost 3 bases and 0 bases respectively, with 11 bases between them. Germline V gives CDR1 DFQATT, CDR2 SNEGSKA (reference sequence). CDR3 residues: CSASPTGNQETQYF. The DNA of the CDR3 is TGCAGTGCTAGCCCCACAGGGAACCAAGAGACCCAGTACTTC.

This chain links TRBV7-8 with TRBJ2-5, with 9 bases aligning to TRBD1. CDR1 and CDR2 (germline): SGHVS, FQNEAQ. J was trimmed by 4 bases and V by 3 bases; bases with no gene match: 9. This CDR3 is built from 16 residues. Written as DNA, the CDR3 is TGTGCCAGCAGCTTTGGACAGGGGACGGGGGGAGAGACCCAGTACTTC. Its protein is CASSFGQGTGGETQYF.